This T cell receptor (beta chain) was sequenced for a study of blood T cell repertoires in COVID-19. Looking at the study overall: Specimens from acute and convalescent COVID-19 originated in the United States, Italy and Spain.

This clone was counted once. In germline, CDR1 is SGHTA, CDR2 FQGNSA. Trimming took 0 bases from V and 10 from J, leaving 19 bases between them. The CDR3 has 16 residues. TCRdb's copy holds only in-frame clones and misses some; the assay was immunoSEQ multiplex PCR. The profile covers hundreds of thousands of clones, with around nine tenths appearing a single time and approximately 9% taken by the ten largest. The genes are TRBV7-2 and TRBJ2-1; possible D gene TRBD2, 6 bases. Sequencing was performed on PBMCs or T cells enriched from blood (not recorded which). The sequence derives from a man aged 35 to 55 who had recovered from COVID-19. Here the CDR3 DNA reads TGTGCCAGCAGCTTAGCGGCGGGACGCCCACCTTCGGAGCAGTTCTTC. Protein: CASSLAAGRPPSEQFF.